This T cell receptor beta chain was sequenced during a study of blood T cell repertoires in COVID-19. Across the study: Samples taken during acute and convalescent COVID-19 were collected in the United States, Italy and Spain. Sample material is recorded as cDNA or gDNA derived from T cells, B-cell-depleted T cells, or PBMCs.

V was trimmed by 8 bases and J by 4 bases, leaving 20 bases between them. The CDR3 runs 15 residues. Per germline, CDR1 GTSNPN and CDR2 SVGIG (reference sequence). In the original processing: Reference gene primer amplification gave nucleated cell count estimates. Clones were read by immunoSEQ multiplex PCR, and TCRdb kept only the in-frame ones, dropping some. For V, J and clone size, that table is used; D and trimming come from the DNA. Among 150,000 to 200,000 clones, roughly nine tenths were seen once, and the ten largest hold 5.5% to 7.5%. The J gene is TRBJ2-2, the V gene TRBV30; possible D gene TRBD1, 6 bases. The sequence was obtained from a man aged 35 to 55 with acute or convalescent COVID-19. Sequenced sample: peripheral blood. CDR3 sequence reads: CAATGKDSVTGELFF. The CDR3, as DNA: TGTGCCGCGACCGGGAAGGACAGCGTCACCGGGGAGCTGTTTTTT.